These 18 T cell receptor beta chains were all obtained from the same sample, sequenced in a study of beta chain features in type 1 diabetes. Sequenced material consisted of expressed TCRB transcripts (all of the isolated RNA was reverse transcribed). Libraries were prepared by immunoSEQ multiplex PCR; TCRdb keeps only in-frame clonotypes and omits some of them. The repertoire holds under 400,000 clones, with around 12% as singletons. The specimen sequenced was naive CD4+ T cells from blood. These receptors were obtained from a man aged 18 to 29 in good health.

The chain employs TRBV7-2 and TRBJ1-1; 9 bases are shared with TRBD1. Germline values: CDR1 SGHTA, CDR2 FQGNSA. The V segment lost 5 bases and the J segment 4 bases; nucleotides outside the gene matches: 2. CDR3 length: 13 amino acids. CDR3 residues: CASSPTGGTEAFF. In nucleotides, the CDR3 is TGTGCCAGCAGCCCGACAGGGGGCACTGAAGCTTTCTTT.

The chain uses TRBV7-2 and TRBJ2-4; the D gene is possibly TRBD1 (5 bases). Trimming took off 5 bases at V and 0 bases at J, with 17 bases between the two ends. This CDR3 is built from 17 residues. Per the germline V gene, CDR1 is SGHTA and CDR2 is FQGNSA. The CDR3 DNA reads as TGTGCCAGCAGCCCAAATGGGGCCCGACTAGCCAAAAACATTCAGTACTTC. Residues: CASSPNGARLAKNIQYF.

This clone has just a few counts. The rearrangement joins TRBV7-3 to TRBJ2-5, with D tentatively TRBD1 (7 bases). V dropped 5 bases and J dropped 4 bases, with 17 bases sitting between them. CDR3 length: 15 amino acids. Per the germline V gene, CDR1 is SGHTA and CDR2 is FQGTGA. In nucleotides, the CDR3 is TGTGCCAGCAGCGTCATCAGGGGGGAAAGAGAGACCCAGTACTTC. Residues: CASSVIRGERETQYF.

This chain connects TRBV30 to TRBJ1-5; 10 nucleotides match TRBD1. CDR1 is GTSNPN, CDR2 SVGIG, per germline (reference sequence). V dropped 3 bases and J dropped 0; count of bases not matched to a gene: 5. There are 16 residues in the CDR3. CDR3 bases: TGTGCCTGGAGAGGACAGGGGGTATATAGCAATCAGCCCCAGCATTTT. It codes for CAWRGQGVYSNQPQHF.

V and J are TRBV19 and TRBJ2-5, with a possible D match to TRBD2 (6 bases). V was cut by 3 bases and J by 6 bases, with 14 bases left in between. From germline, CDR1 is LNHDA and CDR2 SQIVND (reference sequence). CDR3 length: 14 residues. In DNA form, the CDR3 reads TGTGCCAGTAGTATCTCCGGCCGGGGGAAGACCCAGTACTTC. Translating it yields CASSISGRGKTQYF.

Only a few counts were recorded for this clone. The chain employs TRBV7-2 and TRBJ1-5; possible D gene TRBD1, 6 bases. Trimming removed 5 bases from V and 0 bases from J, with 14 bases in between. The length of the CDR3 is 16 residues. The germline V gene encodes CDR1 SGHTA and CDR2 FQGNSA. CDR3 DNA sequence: TGTGCCAGCAGCCAGTACAGGGTCGATAGCAATCAGCCCCAGCATTTT. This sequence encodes CASSQYRVDSNQPQHF.

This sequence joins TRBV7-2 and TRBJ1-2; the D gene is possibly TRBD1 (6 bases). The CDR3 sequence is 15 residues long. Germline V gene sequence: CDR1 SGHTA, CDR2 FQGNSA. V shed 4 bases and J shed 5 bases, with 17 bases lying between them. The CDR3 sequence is CASSSPDRGRYGYTF. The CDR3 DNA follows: TGTGCCAGCAGCTCCCCGGACAGAGGTCGATATGGCTACACCTTC.

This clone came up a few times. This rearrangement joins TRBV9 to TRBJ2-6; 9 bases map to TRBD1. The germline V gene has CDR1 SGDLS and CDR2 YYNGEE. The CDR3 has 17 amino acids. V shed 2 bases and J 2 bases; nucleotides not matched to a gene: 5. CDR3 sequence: CASSVGQGITGANVLTF. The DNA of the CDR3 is TGTGCCAGCAGCGTCGGACAGGGGATTACTGGGGCCAACGTCCTGACTTTC.

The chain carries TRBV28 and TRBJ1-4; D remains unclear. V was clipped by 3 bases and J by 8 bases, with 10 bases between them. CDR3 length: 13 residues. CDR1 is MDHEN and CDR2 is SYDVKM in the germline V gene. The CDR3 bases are TGTGCCAGCAGTTTTTACCCACGGGAAAAACTGTTTTTT. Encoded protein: CASSFYPREKLFF. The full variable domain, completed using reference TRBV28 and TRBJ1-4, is DVKVTQSSRYLVKRTGEKVFLECVQDMDHENMFWYRQDPGLGLRLIYFSYDVKMKEKGDIPEGYSVSREKKERFSLILESASTNQTSMYLCASSFYPREKLFFGSGTQLSVL.

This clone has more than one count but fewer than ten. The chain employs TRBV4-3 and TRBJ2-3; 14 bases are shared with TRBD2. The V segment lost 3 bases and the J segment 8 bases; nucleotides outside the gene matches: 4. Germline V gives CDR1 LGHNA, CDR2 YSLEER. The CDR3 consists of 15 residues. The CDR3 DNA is TGCGCCAGCAGCCAGACTAGCGGGAGGGCCGGTACGCAGTATTTT. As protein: CASSQTSGRAGTQYF.

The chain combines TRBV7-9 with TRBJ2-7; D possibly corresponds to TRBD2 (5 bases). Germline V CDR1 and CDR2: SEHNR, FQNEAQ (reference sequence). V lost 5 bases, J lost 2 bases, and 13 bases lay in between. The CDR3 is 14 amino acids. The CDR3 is CASSHAAGAYEQYF. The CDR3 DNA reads TGTGCCAGCAGCCACGCCGCCGGGGCCTACGAGCAGTACTTC.

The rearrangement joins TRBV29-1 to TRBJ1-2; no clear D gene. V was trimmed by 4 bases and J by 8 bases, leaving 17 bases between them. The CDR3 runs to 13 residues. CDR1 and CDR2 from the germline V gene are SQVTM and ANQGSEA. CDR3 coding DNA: TGCAGCGTTGCGAAGGGAGAACTTTTGGGCTACACCTTC. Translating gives CSVAKGELLGYTF.

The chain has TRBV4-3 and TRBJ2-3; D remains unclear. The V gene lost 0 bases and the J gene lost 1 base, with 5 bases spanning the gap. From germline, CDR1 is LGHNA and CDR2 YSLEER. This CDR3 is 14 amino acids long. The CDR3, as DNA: TGCGCCAGCAGCCAAGACGTCGGCACAGATACGCAGTATTTT. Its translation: CASSQDVGTDTQYF.

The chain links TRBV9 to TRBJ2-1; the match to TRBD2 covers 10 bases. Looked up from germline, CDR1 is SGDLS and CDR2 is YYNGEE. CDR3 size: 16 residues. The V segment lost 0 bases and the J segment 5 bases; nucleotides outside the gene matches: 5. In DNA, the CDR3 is TGTGCCAGCAGCGTAGGGTCGACTAGCGGGCACAATGAGCAGTTCTTC. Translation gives CASSVGSTSGHNEQFF. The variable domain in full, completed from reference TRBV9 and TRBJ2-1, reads DSGVTQTPKHLITATGQRVTLRCSPRSGDLSVYWYQQSLDQGLQFLIQYYNGEERAKGNILERFSAQQFPDLHSELNLSSLELGDSALYFCASSVGSTSGHNEQFFGPGTRLTVL.

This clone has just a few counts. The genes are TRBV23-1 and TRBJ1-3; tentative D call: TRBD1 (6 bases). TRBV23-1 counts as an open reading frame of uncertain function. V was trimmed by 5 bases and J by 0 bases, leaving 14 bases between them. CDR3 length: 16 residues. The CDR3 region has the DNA TGCGCCAGCAGTTCTGGGGGCCAGAGCTCTGGAAACACCATATATTTT. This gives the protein CASSSGGQSSGNTIYF.

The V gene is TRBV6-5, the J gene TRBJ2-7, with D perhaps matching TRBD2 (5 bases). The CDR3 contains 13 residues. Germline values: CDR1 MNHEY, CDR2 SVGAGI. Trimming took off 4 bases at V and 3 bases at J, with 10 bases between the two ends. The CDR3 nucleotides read TGTGCCAGCAGTTCACTAGTTCGCTACGAGCAGTACTTC. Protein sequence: CASSSLVRYEQYF.

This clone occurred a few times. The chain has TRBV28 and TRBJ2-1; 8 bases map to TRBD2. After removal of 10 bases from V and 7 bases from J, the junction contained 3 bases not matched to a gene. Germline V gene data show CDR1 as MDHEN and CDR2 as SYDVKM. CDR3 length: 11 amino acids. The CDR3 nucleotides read TGTGCCATTGGCGGGAGGAATGAGCAGTTCTTC. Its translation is CAIGGRNEQFF.

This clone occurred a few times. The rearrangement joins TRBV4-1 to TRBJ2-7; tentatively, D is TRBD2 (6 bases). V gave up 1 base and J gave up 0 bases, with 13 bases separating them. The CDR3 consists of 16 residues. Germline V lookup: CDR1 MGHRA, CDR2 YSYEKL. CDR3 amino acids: CASSQGRVRGSYEQYF. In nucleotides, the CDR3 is TGCGCCAGCAGCCAAGGGAGGGTCCGGGGCTCCTACGAGCAGTACTTC.